Sequencing of this T cell receptor beta chain was carried out in a study of response to subunit inactivated influenza vaccine. This clonotype was counted many times. Its antigen is unknown. MiXCR, run by TCRdb on the RT-PCR reads, gives a single entry per CDR3 protein. The table lists over 650,000 distinct CDR3 sequences, approximately 17% of them singletons, with roughly a tenth in the top ten. Study conclusions and caveats: Few additional T cells are recruited per seasonal influenza vaccination, authors suggested.

The CDR3 is 15 residues long. The ends lost 7 bases at V and 4 bases at J; junction bases unmatched: 10. Germline V gives CDR1 SNHLY, CDR2 FYNNEI. The rearrangement joins TRBV2 to TRBJ2-4; 7 nucleotides agree with TRBD2. The sample was PBMCs from blood, taken roughly 5 days after vaccination. This TCR was recovered from a man in his forties or fifties who received an inactivated influenza vaccine. The CDR3 sequence is CASMQLALGKNIQYF. The CDR3 coding sequence is TGTGCCAGCATGCAACTAGCGCTAGGTAAAAACATTCAGTACTTC.